One and the same sample provided the 16 T cell receptor beta chains below, sequenced in a study of blood T cell repertoires in COVID-19. Generated by immunoSEQ multiplex PCR, the TCRdb table keeps only in-frame clones and is missing some. There are under 150,000 clones in the sample; over 75% occur only once, and 0.95% to 1.5% lies in the top ten. Material for sequencing was PBMCs or T cells enriched from blood (not recorded which). Source of these receptors: a woman in her twenties or thirties with acute COVID-19.

This chain connects TRBV7-2 to TRBJ1-5, with D tentatively TRBD1 (5 bases). This CDR3 region has 15 residues. V dropped 1 base and J dropped 2 bases, with 9 bases sitting between them. The germline V gene encodes CDR1 SGHTA and CDR2 FQGNSA. CDR3 nucleotides: TGTGCCAGCAGCTTAGGGTGGGGCCGCAATCAGCCCCAGCATTTT. Its protein product is CASSLGWGRNQPQHF. The variable domain in full, with the rest retrieved from reference TRBV7-2 and TRBJ1-5, is GAGVSQSPSNKVTEKGKDVELRCDPISGHTALYWYRQSLGQGLEFLIYFQGNSAPDKSGLPSDRFSAERTGGSVSTLTIQRTQQEDSAVYLCASSLGWGRNQPQHFGDGTRLSIL.

The chain joins TRBV3-1 (or the pseudogene TRBV3-2) to TRBJ2-3; TRBD2 agrees at 9 bases. Trimming cost V 2 bases and J 5 bases; bases outside gene matches: 8. Germline CDR1 LGHDT, CDR2 YNNKEL (reference sequence). The CDR3 contains 16 residues. CDR3 in DNA: TGTGCCAGCAGCCAAACGTTAGCGGGAGTGGGAGATACGCAGTATTTT. Translation: CASSQTLAGVGDTQYF.

This rearrangement joins TRBV29-1 to TRBJ1-2; 7 bases match TRBD1. The CDR3 is 12 residues long. J gave up 8 bases and V 8 bases, and 11 bases lay outside the gene matches. Germline lookup yields CDR1 SQVTM and CDR2 ANQGSEA. CDR3 DNA sequence: TGCAGCTCGTATCAACTAGGGGGCGGCTACACCTTC. The encoded protein is CSSYQLGGGYTF.

This clone was counted a few times. V and J are TRBV27 and TRBJ1-4; 7 positions match TRBD1. With V trimmed by 7 bases and J by 7 bases, 12 bases remained unmatched. In germline, CDR1 is MNHEY, CDR2 SMNVEV (reference sequence). The CDR3 covers 15 residues. CDR3 nucleotide sequence: TGTGCCAGCAAAAACAGGGGCCTAATCGGTGAAAAACTGTTTTTT. It yields the protein CASKNRGLIGEKLFF.

The V call is TRBV24-1, the J call TRBJ2-7, with D maybe TRBD2 (5 bases). Germline V gives CDR1 KGHDR, CDR2 SFDVKD. Trimming took 9 bases from V and 3 from J, leaving 14 bases between them. The CDR3 covers 13 residues. In DNA, the CDR3 is TGTGCCACCGCCGAGGGTTCGGGCTACGAGCAGTACTTC. Amino acids: CATAEGSGYEQYF.

The rearrangement links TRBV7-2 to TRBJ2-5, with TRBD2 as a possible D gene (5 bases). This CDR3 is built from 14 residues. Germline assignment: CDR1 SGHTA and CDR2 FQGNSA. Between the trimmed V and J ends, which lost 4 bases and 7 bases, there was a span of 16 bases. The CDR3 DNA follows: TGTGCCAGCAGCTCAATGGGAGTTTCGGTGACCCAGTACTTC. Encoded protein: CASSSMGVSVTQYF.

This clone was recorded many times. The rearrangement joins TRBV6-4 to TRBJ2-2, with 11 bases aligning to TRBD1. The CDR3 sequence is 16 residues long. V shed 4 bases and J 4 bases; nucleotides not matched to a gene: 5. Germline V CDR1 and CDR2: MRHNA, SNTAGT. CDR3 sequence reads: CASSAGTGGSTGELFF. For the CDR3, the DNA is TGTGCCAGCAGTGCCGGGACAGGGGGGTCCACCGGGGAGCTGTTTTTT.

This clone is a singleton in its sample. J is TRBJ1-6 and V is TRBV28, with 11 bases that match TRBD1. This CDR3 contains 16 residues. V dropped 7 bases and J dropped 8; count of bases not matched to a gene: 10. Germline loops: CDR1 MDHEN, CDR2 SYDVKM. DNA for the CDR3: TGTGCCAGCACCCTCGAACCGGACAGGGGGCATTCACCCCTCCACTTT. Translation: CASTLEPDRGHSPLHF.

This clone was counted a single time. The chain joins TRBV9 to TRBJ2-1, with 9 nucleotides matching TRBD2. V lost 0 bases and J lost 8; bases outside the gene matches: 6. This CDR3 spans 15 amino acids. In germline, CDR1 is SGDLS, CDR2 YYNGEE. CDR3 bases: TGTGCCAGCAGCGTAGGCTCTAGCGGGATCTATGAGCAGTTCTTC. The encoded protein is CASSVGSSGIYEQFF.

This clone was observed a single time. V usage is TRBV4-3 and J usage is TRBJ1-1; a possible D gene is TRBD1 (6 bases). There are 15 residues in the CDR3. In germline, CDR1 is LGHNA, CDR2 YSLEER. The ends were cut back, 4 bases at V and 1 base at J, with 13 bases in the middle. The CDR3 region has the DNA TGCGCCAGCAGCCTCGGATCGACAGGGAACACTGAAGCTTTCTTT. Protein sequence: CASSLGSTGNTEAFF.

The CDR3 sequence is CASSHDGGLFYNEQFF. The CDR3 nucleotides are TGCGCCAGCAGCCACGACGGAGGGCTCTTCTACAATGAGCAGTTCTTC. J is TRBJ2-1 and V is TRBV4-3, with a possible D match to TRBD2 (6 bases). The ends were cut back, 3 bases at V and 3 bases at J, with 15 bases in the middle. The CDR3 runs 16 residues. Germline values: CDR1 LGHNA, CDR2 YSLEER.

This sequence joins TRBV27 and TRBJ1-1; the D is unclear. The CDR3 is made up of 13 amino acids. The V end was cut by 3 bases, the J end by 1 base, with 6 bases between. The V gene's germline CDR1 is MNHEY and CDR2 SMNVEV (reference sequence). CDR3: CASSFLQNTEAFF. In nucleotides, the CDR3 is TGTGCCAGCAGTTTCTTACAGAACACTGAAGCTTTCTTT.

The CDR3 region has the DNA TGCGCCAGCAGCCAAGCACACGGGGGTCCCTACGAGCAGTACTTC. Residues: CASSQAHGGPYEQYF. The V and J genes are TRBV4-3 and TRBJ2-7; D may be TRBD2 (6 bases). Trimming shortened V by 1 base and J by 2 bases, and 12 bases separated the two germline ends. The CDR3 consists of 15 residues. Germline CDR1 reads LGHNA; CDR2 reads YSLEER.

V gene TRBV6-6 combines with J gene TRBJ1-4, with D tentatively TRBD1 (6 bases). The V end was cut by 2 bases, the J end by 8 bases, with 12 bases between. Germline CDR1 is MNHNY and CDR2 is SVGAGI (reference sequence). The CDR3 consists of 14 residues. CDR3 coding DNA: TGTGCCAGCAGTTACGCAGGGGTAGGGGAAAAACTGTTTTTT. Encoded protein: CASSYAGVGEKLFF.

This sequence joins TRBV7-2 and TRBJ2-7; a possible D gene is TRBD2 (6 bases). Trimming shortened V by 6 bases and J by 4 bases, and 13 bases separated the two germline ends. Germline V gene data show CDR1 as SGHTA and CDR2 as FQGNSA. The CDR3 is 13 residues long. The CDR3 spells CASRSAGGYEQYF. The CDR3 DNA reads as TGTGCCAGCAGATCGGCCGGGGGATACGAGCAGTACTTC.

The chain joins TRBV7-2 to TRBJ2-7, with TRBD1 identical over 8 bases. CDR1 and CDR2 from the germline V gene are SGHTA and FQGNSA. Germline trimming cut 2 bases from V and 2 bases from J; bases unmatched to any gene: 11. This CDR3 spans 17 amino acids. The CDR3 sequence: CASSLRHGAGGPYEQYF. The DNA for the CDR3 is TGTGCCAGCAGCTTAAGGCACGGGGCAGGGGGCCCCTACGAGCAGTACTTC.